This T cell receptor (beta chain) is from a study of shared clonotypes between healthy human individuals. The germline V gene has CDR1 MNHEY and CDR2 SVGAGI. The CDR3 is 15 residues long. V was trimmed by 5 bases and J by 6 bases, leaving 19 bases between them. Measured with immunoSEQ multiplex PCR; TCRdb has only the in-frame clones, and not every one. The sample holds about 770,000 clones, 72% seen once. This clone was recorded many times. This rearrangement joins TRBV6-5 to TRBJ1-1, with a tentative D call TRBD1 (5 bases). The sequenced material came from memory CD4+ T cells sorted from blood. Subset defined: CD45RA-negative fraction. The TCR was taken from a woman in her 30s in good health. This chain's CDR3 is CASSGDSALGAEAFF. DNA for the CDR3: TGTGCCAGCAGTGGTGACAGTGCCCTCGGCGCTGAAGCTTTCTTT.